Listed here are 22 T cell receptor beta chains from one sample, sequenced in a study of tumor-infiltrating lymphocytes in oesophageal squamous cell carcinoma. TCRdb processed the PCR reads anew with MiXCR; each CDR3 protein has one entry. This table holds more than 15,000 distinct CDR3 sequences, approximately 40% found once. The sample taken for sequencing was normal esophageal tissue next to the tumor. The source of these receptors is a male donor with esophageal squamous cell carcinoma.

About this clonotype: The missing conserved phenylalanine or tryptophan at the end of this CDR3 makes a read error likely. The DNA is omitted, as the CDR3 cannot be located on it reliably, and the CDR3 follows TCRdb's listing. V is TRBV7-6 and J is TRBJ2-1; the table's D call, TRBD2, was not checked against the DNA. Per germline, CDR1 SGHVS and CDR2 FNYEAQ. The CDR3 has 17 amino acids, counting both end residues. Here the CDR3 reads CASSLETATDSPLHFGN.

This clonotype was found many times. A much larger clonotype is one base distant, so this may be a read error. This chain connects TRBV7-9 to TRBJ2-1; 9 nucleotides match TRBD1. The end of the DNA aligns better with TRBJ2-7, so the J call may be wrong. Germline CDR1 is SEHNR and CDR2 is FQNEAQ (reference sequence). The CDR3 totals 15 residues. CDR3: CASSYGQGTYNEQYF. The CDR3 DNA sequence: TGTGCCAGCAGCTACGGACAGGGGACCTACAATGAGCAGTACTTC.

The V and J genes are TRBV2 and TRBJ2-7; TRBD2 aligns across 11 bases. The DNA matches TRBJ2-5 better at its end, which makes the J call doubtful. This CDR3 has 15 residues. Germline loops: CDR1 SNHLY, CDR2 FYNNEI. This chain's CDR3 is CASKVGTSGIETQYF. DNA of the CDR3: TGTGCCAGCAAAGTCGGGACTAGCGGCATAGAGACCCAGTACTTC.

A few counts support this clonotype. The chain couples TRBV7-8 to TRBJ2-1; D is uncertain. The CDR3 is 17 residues long. CDR1 is SGHVS and CDR2 is FQNEAQ in the germline V gene. Trimming shortened V by 5 bases and J by 1 base, and 18 bases separated the two germline ends. The CDR3 nucleotides read TGTGCCAGCAGCCTCTTCTTGGGAAGTACATCCTACAATGAGCAGTTCTTC. Its protein product is CASSLFLGSTSYNEQFF.

This sequence joins TRBV19 and TRBJ2-1; D may be TRBD1 or TRBD2 (5 bases each). The J call may be mistaken, given a closer DNA end match to TRBJ2-7. The germline V gene encodes CDR1 LNHDA and CDR2 SQIVND (reference sequence). This CDR3 has 16 residues. For the CDR3, the DNA is TGTGCCAGTAGTTCGGAGTCTCGGGACGCACACAATGAGCAGTACTTC. It encodes CASSSESRDAHNEQYF.

This clonotype was found many times. The chain is built from TRBV4-1 and TRBJ2-1; the D is unclear. This CDR3 contains 12 residues. V was shortened by 0 bases and J by 12 bases, with 9 bases between the two germline ends. Germline V gene lookup returns CDR1 MGHRA and CDR2 YSYEKL. The CDR3: CASSQEEIGQFF. CDR3 sequence (DNA): TGCGCCAGCAGCCAAGAGGAGATTGGGCAGTTCTTC.

Ten or more counts support this clonotype. The gene calls are TRBV2 and TRBJ2-1; TRBD2 aligns across 7 bases. Trimming at V came to 6 bases and at J to 1 base, leaving 6 bases not matched to a gene. The CDR3 spans 15 residues. CDR1 and CDR2 from the germline V gene are SNHLY and FYNNEI. The CDR3 spells CASRERDESYNEQFF. CDR3 nucleotides: TGTGCCAGCAGGGAGCGGGATGAATCCTACAATGAGCAGTTCTTC.

Worth noting for this clonotype: Since the CDR3 does not end with the conserved phenylalanine or tryptophan, this likely comes from a read error. The limits of the CDR3 on the DNA are not certain, so only TCRdb's listed CDR3 is given. The chain carries TRBV7-2 and TRBJ2-5. The CDR3 extends over 17 residues, inclusive of both ends. Germline CDR1 and CDR2: SGHTA and FQGNSA. The CDR3 is CASSLGLSVANVLTFGS.

Ten or more counts support this clonotype. This chain links TRBV28 with TRBJ1-2; TRBD1 matches 9 bases. From germline, CDR1 is MDHEN and CDR2 SYDVKM. V lost 5 bases and J lost 3; bases outside the gene matches: 13. This CDR3 has 17 residues. The CDR3 spells CASSPPGTGMKDYGYTF. CDR3 coding DNA: TGTGCCAGCAGTCCCCCCGGGACAGGGATGAAAGACTATGGCTACACCTTC.

J is TRBJ1-2 and V is TRBV7-2, with a weak D call TRBD1 (5 bases). Trimming stripped 5 bases from V and 6 bases from J, with 16 bases between. CDR1 is SGHTA, CDR2 FQGNSA, per germline. This CDR3 comprises 14 residues. As DNA, the CDR3 is TGTGCCAGCAGCCCGCGAGGGGTTTATCATGGCTACACCTTC. Translated, it gives CASSPRGVYHGYTF.

The chain uses TRBV6-1 and TRBJ2-1; D could derive from TRBD1 or TRBD2 (5 bases each). The J call is uncertain, as TRBJ2-3 better fits the DNA end. Germline V gene sequence: CDR1 MNHNS, CDR2 SASEGT. This CDR3 is 13 amino acids long. The CDR3 is CASSLTGAATQYF. Written as DNA, the CDR3 is TGTGCCAGCAGTCTCACCGGGGCGGCTACGCAGTATTTT.

The rearrangement joins TRBV7-2 to TRBJ2-7; D uncertain. Trimming took off 4 bases at V and 5 bases at J, with 12 bases between the two ends. Germline V gene data show CDR1 as SGHTA and CDR2 as FQGNSA. This CDR3 region has 13 residues. CDR3 DNA sequence: TGTGCCAGCAGCTCACTCACTCGAAACGAGCAGTACTTC. As protein: CASSSLTRNEQYF.

The J gene is TRBJ2-5, the V gene TRBV7-9; 9 positions agree with TRBD1. The J call may be faulty, since TRBJ1-2 better matches the DNA end. The germline V gene encodes CDR1 SEHNR and CDR2 FQNEAQ (reference sequence). The CDR3 has 14 residues. The DNA of the CDR3 is TGTGCCAGCAGCTTAAAACAGGGGGCGCGGGGCTACACCTTC. Translation: CASSLKQGARGYTF.

Ten or more counts support this clonotype. The chain employs TRBV4-2 and TRBJ2-1; D is ambiguous. Germline values: CDR1 LGHNA, CDR2 YNFKEQ. V was cut by 0 bases and J by 10 bases, with 10 bases left in between. The length of the CDR3 is 13 residues. CDR3 loop: CASSQDRFREQFF. CDR3 nucleotides: TGTGCCAGCAGCCAAGATCGGTTTAGAGAGCAGTTCTTC.

In this sample, this clonotype is medium-sized. V is TRBV7-2 and J is TRBJ1-2, with 9 bases fitting TRBD1. CDR3 length equals 16 residues. V dropped 2 bases and J dropped 3; count of bases not matched to a gene: 7. CDR1 and CDR2 from the germline V gene are SGHTA and FQGNSA. The CDR3 DNA sequence: TGTGCCAGCAGCTTACACAGGACAGGGGCGTACTATGGCTACACCTTC. Its protein product is CASSLHRTGAYYGYTF.

This chain joins TRBV18 and TRBJ2-5, with 11 bases aligning to TRBD2. Per the germline V gene, CDR1 is KGHSH and CDR2 is LQKENI. The CDR3 length is 19 residues. The trim removed 3 bases at V and 11 bases at J, leaving 23 bases unmatched. The CDR3 sequence: CASSPIAQLAGASYNEQYF. Here the CDR3 DNA reads TGTGCCAGCTCACCTATAGCCCAACTAGCGGGGGCCTCCTACAATGAGCAGTACTTC.

The chain couples TRBV20-1 to TRBJ2-7, with 7 bases that match TRBD2. Per germline, CDR1 DFQATT and CDR2 SNEGSKA (reference sequence). V shed 5 bases, J shed 5 bases, and the junction held 9 bases outside the gene matches. The CDR3 is 13 amino acids. The CDR3 sequence is CSAWETSDHEQYF. In DNA form, the CDR3 reads TGCAGTGCTTGGGAAACTAGCGACCACGAGCAGTACTTC.

The J gene is TRBJ2-7, the V gene TRBV7-8; 8 bases match TRBD2. The better agreement between TRBJ2-1 and the DNA end casts doubt on the J call. The CDR3 runs to 15 residues. The germline V gene has CDR1 SGHVS and CDR2 FQNEAQ. The CDR3 bases are TGTGCCAGCAGCTTATCCGGGGGGGCACCAGGTGAGCAGTTCTTC. Translation gives CASSLSGGAPGEQFF.

This clonotype occurred once. The V and J genes are TRBV12-3 or TRBV12-4 and TRBJ1-2; the D is unclear. V lost 6 bases and J lost 5, with 10 bases in between. CDR3 length: 12 amino acids. The CDR3 DNA sequence: TGTGCCAGCAGCCCCTCTCTTTATGGCTACACCTTC. Its translation is CASSPSLYGYTF.

This clonotype was seen many times. Being one base from a much bigger clone, this may be a read error. The rearrangement uses TRBV6-1 and TRBJ2-5; D tentatively fits TRBD1 or TRBD2 (5 bases each). Trimming stripped 5 bases from V and 11 bases from J, with 30 bases between. The germline CDR1 and CDR2 sequences are MNHNS and SASEGT. This CDR3 comprises 17 residues. The CDR3 protein is CASSYKLAVGWGNEQYF. In nucleotides, the CDR3 is TGTGCCAGCAGTTATAAGCTAGCCGTTGGGTGGGGCAATGAGCAGTACTTC.

In its sample, this clonotype was seen many times. The chain links TRBV18 to TRBJ2-5, with D unclear. Germline CDR1 KGHSH, CDR2 LQKENI. The germline V and J ends were trimmed by 1 base and 4 bases, with 10 bases remaining between them. The CDR3 contains 14 residues. The CDR3 nucleotides are TGTGCCAGCTCACCACAGGCTAATAGAGAGACCCAGTACTTC. Residues: CASSPQANRETQYF.

By share of the sample, this clonotype is medium-sized (0.01 to 0.1%). The rearrangement uses TRBV7-3 and TRBJ2-3, with a possible D match to TRBD1 (6 bases). Germline V gene lookup returns CDR1 SGHTA and CDR2 FQGTGA. Trimming took off 2 bases at V and 3 bases at J, with 9 bases between the two ends. The CDR3 is 14 amino acids. CDR3: CASSLLGATDTQYF. Written as DNA, the CDR3 is TGTGCCAGCAGCTTATTGGGGGCAACAGATACGCAGTATTTT.